This T cell receptor (beta chain) was captured in a study of Ad26.COV2.S vaccination and SARS-CoV-2 variants. Study background: Participant was drawn from the COV1001 Ad26.COV2.S trial arm.

Treatment described: some 20 received Ad26.COV2.S at low or high dose, single or two shots; a few received placebo; per-sample allocation not given. Collection of samples fell on day 63 after the first vaccine or placebo injection. The study used a vaccine consisting of an Ad26 vector that expressed Wuhan-strain SARS-CoV-2 spike. The CDR3 runs to 14 residues. The junction had 4 bases not matched to a gene; V was cut back by 6 bases and J by 2 bases. CDR1 MNHEY and CDR2 SVGAGI come from the germline V gene. Repertoires were generated with immunoSEQ multiplex PCR, while TCRdb's copy carries only in-frame clones and drops some. The profile shows around 340,000 clones, 75% to 90% of them singletons. Study-wide results and limits: Greater spike-specific TCR breadth was seen in vaccine recipients than in placebo recipients.

A word on this clone: Its matching antigen is unknown.

Sequenced here: peripheral blood, sampled in a trial of Ad26.COV2.S vaccine versus placebo. The chain recombines TRBV6-5 with TRBJ2-3; 8 bases map to TRBD2. This receptor was identified in a person between 18 and 65 years old who received the Ad26.COV2.S COVID-19 vaccine or a placebo. The CDR3 DNA sequence: TGTGCCAGCAGGATAGCGGGATACACAGATACGCAGTATTTT. Translating gives CASRIAGYTDTQYF.